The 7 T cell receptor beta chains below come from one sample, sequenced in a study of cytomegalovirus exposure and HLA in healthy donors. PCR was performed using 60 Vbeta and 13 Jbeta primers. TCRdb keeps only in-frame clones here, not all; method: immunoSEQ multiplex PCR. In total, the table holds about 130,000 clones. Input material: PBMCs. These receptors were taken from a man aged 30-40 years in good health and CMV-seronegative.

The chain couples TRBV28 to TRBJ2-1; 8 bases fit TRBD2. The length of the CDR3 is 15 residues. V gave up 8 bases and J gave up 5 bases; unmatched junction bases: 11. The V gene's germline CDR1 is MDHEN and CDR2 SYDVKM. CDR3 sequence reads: CASGRGGYKNNEQFF. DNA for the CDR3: TGTGCCAGCGGACGGGGGGGATACAAAAACAATGAGCAGTTCTTC.

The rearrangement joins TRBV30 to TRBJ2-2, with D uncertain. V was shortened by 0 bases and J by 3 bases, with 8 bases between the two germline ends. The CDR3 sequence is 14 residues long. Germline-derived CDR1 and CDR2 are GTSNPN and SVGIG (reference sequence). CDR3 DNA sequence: TGTGCCTGGAGTGTATATATCGACACCGGGGAGCTGTTTTTT. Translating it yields CAWSVYIDTGELFF.

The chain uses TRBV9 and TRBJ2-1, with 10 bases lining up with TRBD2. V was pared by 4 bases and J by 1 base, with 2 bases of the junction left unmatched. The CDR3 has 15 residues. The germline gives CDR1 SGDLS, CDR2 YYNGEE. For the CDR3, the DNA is TGTGCCAGCAGCTCGACTAGCGGGTCCTACAATGAGCAGTTCTTC. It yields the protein CASSSTSGSYNEQFF. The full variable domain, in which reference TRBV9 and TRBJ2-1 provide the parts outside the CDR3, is DSGVTQTPKHLITATGQRVTLRCSPRSGDLSVYWYQQSLDQGLQFLIQYYNGEERAKGNILERFSAQQFPDLHSELNLSSLELGDSALYFCASSSTSGSYNEQFFGPGTRLTVL.

CDR3 nucleotide sequence: TGCAGCGTTGAAGAGTACTCCGACAGGCCCAACTATGGCTACACCTTC. Translation: CSVEEYSDRPNYGYTF. The rearrangement uses TRBV29-1 and TRBJ1-2; TRBD1 might be the D (6 bases). This CDR3 is built from 16 residues. Trimming pared 0 bases from V and 2 bases from J, leaving 16 bases between. The germline gives CDR1 SQVTM, CDR2 ANQGSEA.

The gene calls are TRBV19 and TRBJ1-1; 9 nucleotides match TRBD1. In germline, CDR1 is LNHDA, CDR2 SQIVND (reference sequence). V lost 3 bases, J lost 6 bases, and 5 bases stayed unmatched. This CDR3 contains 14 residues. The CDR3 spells CASSIPGQGPEAFF. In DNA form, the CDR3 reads TGTGCCAGTAGTATCCCGGGACAGGGCCCTGAAGCTTTCTTT.

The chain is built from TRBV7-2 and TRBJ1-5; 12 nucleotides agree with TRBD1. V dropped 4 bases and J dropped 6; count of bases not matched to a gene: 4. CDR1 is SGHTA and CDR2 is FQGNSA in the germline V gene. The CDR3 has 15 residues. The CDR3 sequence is CASSSGQGAGQPQHF. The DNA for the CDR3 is TGTGCCAGCAGCTCGGGACAGGGGGCCGGTCAGCCCCAGCATTTT.

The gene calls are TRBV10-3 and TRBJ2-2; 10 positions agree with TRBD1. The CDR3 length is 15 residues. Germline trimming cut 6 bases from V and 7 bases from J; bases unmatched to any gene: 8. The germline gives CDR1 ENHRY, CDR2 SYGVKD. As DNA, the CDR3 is TGTGCCATCAGGGAGGGACAGGGGTTCGGCGGGGAGCTGTTTTTT. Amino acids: CAIREGQGFGGELFF.